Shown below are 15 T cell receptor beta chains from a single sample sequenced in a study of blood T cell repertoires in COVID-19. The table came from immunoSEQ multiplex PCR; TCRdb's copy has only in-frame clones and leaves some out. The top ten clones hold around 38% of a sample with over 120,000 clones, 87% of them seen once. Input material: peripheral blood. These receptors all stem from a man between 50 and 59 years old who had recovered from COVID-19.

The CDR3 DNA reads as TGTGCCATCAGTGACTTGGCAGATTCACCCCTCCACTTT. Its translation is CAISDLADSPLHF. The chain joins TRBV10-3 to TRBJ1-6, with unresolved D. V was shortened by 3 bases and J by 8 bases, with 8 bases between the two germline ends. The CDR3 is 13 amino acids. Germline CDR1 and CDR2: ENHRY and SYGVKD.

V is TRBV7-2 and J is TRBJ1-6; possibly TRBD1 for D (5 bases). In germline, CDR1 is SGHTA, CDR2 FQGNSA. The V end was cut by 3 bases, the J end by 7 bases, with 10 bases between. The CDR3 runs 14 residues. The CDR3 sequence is CASSFAGQNSPLHF. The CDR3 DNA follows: TGTGCCAGCAGCTTCGCAGGGCAGAATTCACCCCTCCACTTT.

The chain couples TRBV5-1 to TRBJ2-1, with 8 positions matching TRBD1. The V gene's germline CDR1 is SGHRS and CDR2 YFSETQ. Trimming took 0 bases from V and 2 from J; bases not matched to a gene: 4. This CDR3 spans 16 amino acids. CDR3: CASSLEGQGAYNEQFF. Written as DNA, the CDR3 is TGCGCCAGCAGCTTGGAAGGACAGGGTGCCTACAATGAGCAGTTCTTC.

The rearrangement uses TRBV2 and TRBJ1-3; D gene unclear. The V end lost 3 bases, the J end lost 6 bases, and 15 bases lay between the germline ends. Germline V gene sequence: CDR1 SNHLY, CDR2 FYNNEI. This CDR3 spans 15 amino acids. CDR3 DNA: TGTGCCAGCAGTGATGCCAGCGTTTCTCCAAACACCATATATTTT. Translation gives CASSDASVSPNTIYF.

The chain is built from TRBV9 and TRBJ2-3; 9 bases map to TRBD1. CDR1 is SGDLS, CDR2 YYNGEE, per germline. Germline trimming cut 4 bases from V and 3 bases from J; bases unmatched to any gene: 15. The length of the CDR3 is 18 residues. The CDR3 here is CASSSLPATGGVTDTQYF. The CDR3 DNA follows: TGTGCCAGCAGCTCCCTCCCGGCGACAGGGGGGGTAACAGATACGCAGTATTTT.

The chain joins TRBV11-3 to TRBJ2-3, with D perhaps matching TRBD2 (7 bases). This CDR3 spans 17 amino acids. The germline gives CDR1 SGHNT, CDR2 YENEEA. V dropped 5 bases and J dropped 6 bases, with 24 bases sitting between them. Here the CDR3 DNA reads TGTGCCAGCAGCCCGCGGCGGTTGGGCGGGGGCTCGGATACGCAGTATTTT. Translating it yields CASSPRRLGGGSDTQYF.

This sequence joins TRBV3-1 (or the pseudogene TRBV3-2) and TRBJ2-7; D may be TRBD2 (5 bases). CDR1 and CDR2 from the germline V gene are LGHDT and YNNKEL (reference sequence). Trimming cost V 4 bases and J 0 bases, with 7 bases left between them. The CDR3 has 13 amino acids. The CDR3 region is CASSPGDSYEQYF. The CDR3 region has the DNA TGTGCCAGCAGCCCCGGGGACTCCTACGAGCAGTACTTC.

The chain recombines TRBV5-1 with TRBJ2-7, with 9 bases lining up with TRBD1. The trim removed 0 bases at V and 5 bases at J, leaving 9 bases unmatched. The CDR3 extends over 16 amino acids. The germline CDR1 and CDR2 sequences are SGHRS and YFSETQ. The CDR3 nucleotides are TGCGCCAGCAGCTTGGATATTGGGGACAGGGTGCACGAGCAGTACTTC. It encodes CASSLDIGDRVHEQYF.

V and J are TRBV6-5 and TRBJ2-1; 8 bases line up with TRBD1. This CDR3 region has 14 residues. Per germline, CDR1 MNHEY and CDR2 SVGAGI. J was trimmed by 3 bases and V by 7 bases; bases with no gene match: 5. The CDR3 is CASKETGDYNEQFF. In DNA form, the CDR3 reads TGTGCCAGCAAGGAGACAGGGGACTACAATGAGCAGTTCTTC.

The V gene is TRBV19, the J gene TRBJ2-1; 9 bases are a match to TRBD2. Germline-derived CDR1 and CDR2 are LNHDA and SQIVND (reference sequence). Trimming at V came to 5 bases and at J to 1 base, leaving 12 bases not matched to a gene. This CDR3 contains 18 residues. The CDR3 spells CASSPVRAGGRSYNEQFF. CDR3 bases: TGTGCCAGTAGTCCAGTCAGGGCGGGGGGGCGGTCCTACAATGAGCAGTTCTTC. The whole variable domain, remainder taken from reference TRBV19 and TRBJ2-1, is DGGITQSPKYLFRKEGQNVTLSCEQNLNHDAMYWYRQDPGQGLRLIYYSQIVNDFQKGDIAEGYSVSREKKESFPLTVTSAQKNPTAFYLCASSPVRAGGRSYNEQFFGPGTRLTVL.

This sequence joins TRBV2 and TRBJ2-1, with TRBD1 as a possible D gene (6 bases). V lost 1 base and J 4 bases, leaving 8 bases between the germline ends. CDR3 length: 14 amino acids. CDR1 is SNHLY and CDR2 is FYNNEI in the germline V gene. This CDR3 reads CASSEGTEYNEQFF. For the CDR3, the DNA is TGTGCCAGCAGTGAAGGGACAGAGTACAATGAGCAGTTCTTC.

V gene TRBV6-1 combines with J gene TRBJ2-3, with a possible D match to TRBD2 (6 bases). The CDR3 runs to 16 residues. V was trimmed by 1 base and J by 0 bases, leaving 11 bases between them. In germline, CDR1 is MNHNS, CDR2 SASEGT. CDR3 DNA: TGTGCCAGCAGTGAAGTGGTCGGGGGTAGCACAGATACGCAGTATTTT. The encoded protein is CASSEVVGGSTDTQYF.

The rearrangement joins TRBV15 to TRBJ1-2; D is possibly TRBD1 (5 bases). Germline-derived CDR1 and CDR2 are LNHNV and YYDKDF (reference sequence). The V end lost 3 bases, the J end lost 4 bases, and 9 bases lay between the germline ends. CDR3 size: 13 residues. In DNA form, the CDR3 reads TGTGCCACCAGCAGTCTCGACAGCTATGGCTACACCTTC. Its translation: CATSSLDSYGYTF.

Here the CDR3 DNA reads TGTGCCAGCAGCTTTCTGGGGAGCTCCTACGAGCAGTACTTC. Encoded protein: CASSFLGSSYEQYF. The J gene is TRBJ2-7, the V gene TRBV11-3; a weak D match, TRBD2 (5 bases). CDR3 length: 14 residues. V was shortened by 3 bases and J by 0 bases, with 9 bases between the two germline ends. CDR1 and CDR2 from the germline V gene are SGHNT and YENEEA.

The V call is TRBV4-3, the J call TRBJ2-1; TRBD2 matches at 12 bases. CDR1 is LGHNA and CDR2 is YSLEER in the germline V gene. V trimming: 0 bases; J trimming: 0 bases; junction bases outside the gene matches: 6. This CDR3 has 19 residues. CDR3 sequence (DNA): TGCGCCAGCAGCCAAGATCTAGCGGGGGGGTTGAGCTCCTACAATGAGCAGTTCTTC. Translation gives CASSQDLAGGLSSYNEQFF.